These T cell receptor beta chains were read from a single sample in a study of T-cell reconstitution after alpha-beta-depleted transplantation in children. TCRdb redid the calling of the PCR reads with MiXCR, one entry per CDR3 protein. Of 250,000 to 350,000 distinct CDR3 sequences in the sample, more than 9% were seen once. The sample consisted of PBMCs from the stem cell graft donor, taken from the stem cell graft. The source is a human donor who donated a stem cell graft to a child with SCID. Both conserved end residues are trimmed from each CDR3. Where a row states a size, it is once, few, many or the class of an expanded clone; other rows omit it.

j_call | v_call | clone_size | cdr3_length | cdr3_aa
TRBJ2-3 | TRBV7-3 | few | 14 | ASSLYGGGSTDTQY
TRBJ1-6 | TRBV27 | many | 12 | ASSQGQGHSPLH
TRBJ2-7 | TRBV20-1 | - | 12 | SASGQGRTYEQY
TRBJ1-5 | TRBV6-1 | - | 13 | ASHKGGTGYQPQH
TRBJ2-1 | TRBV7-9 | - | 10 | ASSPTIGLEF
TRBJ2-7 | TRBV12-3/TRBV12-4 | few | 11 | ASKGDRAYEQY
TRBJ2-5 | TRBV29-1 | - | 15 | SVEDWVKRGAQETQY
TRBJ2-5 | TRBV20-1 | - | 9 | SARNGETQY
TRBJ2-5 | TRBV5-1 | - | 12 | ASSPSHGKETQY
TRBJ2-1 | TRBV27 | many | 13 | ASYGGLSSYNEQF
TRBJ1-4 | TRBV6-5 | many | 12 | ASKPTADNEKLF
TRBJ2-7 | TRBV7-9 | - | 13 | ASSSRQGQTYEQY
TRBJ1-5 | TRBV12-5 | few | 12 | ASGFVGLDQPQH
TRBJ2-5 | TRBV12-3/TRBV12-4 | many | 13 | ASLRSRGPGETQY
TRBJ2-3 | TRBV2 | - | 13 | ASRTGGRNTDTQY
TRBJ2-7 | TRBV7-3 | - | 14 | ASSPDSHPPGYEQY
TRBJ1-2 | TRBV14 | - | 14 | ASSLYRDSRFYGYT
TRBJ2-7 | TRBV7-9 | - | 12 | ASSLNSVVYEQY
TRBJ1-1 | TRBV7-3 | - | 11 | ASSKVLGTEAF
TRBJ2-5 | TRBV24-1 | few | 13 | ATSDPTQGQETQY
TRBJ2-6 | TRBV2 | few | 17 | ASSEARAAQFSGANVLT
TRBJ1-1 | TRBV15 | many | 13 | ATSSPFGGHTEAF
TRBJ2-3 | TRBV9 | - | 11 | ASSVLGLDTQY
TRBJ2-7 | TRBV20-1 | few | 10 | SLPGEGDEQY
TRBJ2-2 | TRBV3-1 | many | 17 | ASSQTGARRGRYTGELF
TRBJ1-5 | TRBV12-3/TRBV12-4 | - | 11 | ASSLPQGFPQH
TRBJ2-3 | TRBV12-3/TRBV12-4 | many | 16 | ASSFGGYRGPRTDTQY
TRBJ2-1 | TRBV12-3/TRBV12-4 | few | 13 | ASRSGLAGYNEQF
TRBJ2-5 | TRBV18 | - | 14 | ASSPTSGGYQETQY
TRBJ2-3 | TRBV6-5 | - | 15 | ASSYRGTSKHTDTQY
TRBJ2-7 | TRBV3-1 | many | 12 | ASSQVSRRFEQY
TRBJ2-3 | TRBV12-5 | few | 13 | ASGLVTSGGDTQY
TRBJ2-3 | TRBV5-1 | - | 10 | ASSLESNTQY
TRBJ2-7 | TRBV5-5 | - | 13 | ASREQGGSSYEQY
TRBJ2-1 | TRBV5-6 | many | 13 | ASSFGTGSYNEQF